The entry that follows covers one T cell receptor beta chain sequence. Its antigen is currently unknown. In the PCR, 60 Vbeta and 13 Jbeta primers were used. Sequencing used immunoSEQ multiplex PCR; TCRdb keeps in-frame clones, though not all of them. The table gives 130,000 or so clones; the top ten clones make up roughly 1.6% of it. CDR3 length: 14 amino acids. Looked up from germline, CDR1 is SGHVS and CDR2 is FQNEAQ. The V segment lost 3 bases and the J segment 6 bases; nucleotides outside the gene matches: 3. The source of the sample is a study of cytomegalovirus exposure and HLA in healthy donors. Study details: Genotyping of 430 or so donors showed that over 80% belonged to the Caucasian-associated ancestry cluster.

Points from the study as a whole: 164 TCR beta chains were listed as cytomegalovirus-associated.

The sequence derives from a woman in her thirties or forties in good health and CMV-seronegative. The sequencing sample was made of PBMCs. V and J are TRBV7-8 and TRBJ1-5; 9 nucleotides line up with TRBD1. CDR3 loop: CASSFRQGGQPQHF. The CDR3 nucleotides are TGTGCCAGCAGCTTTAGACAGGGGGGTCAGCCCCAGCATTTT.